What follows are 17 T cell receptor beta chains derived from one specimen sequenced in a study of cytomegalovirus exposure and HLA in healthy donors. With 60 Vbeta and 13 Jbeta primers, the PCR was carried out. Profiling relied on immunoSEQ multiplex PCR, and the TCRdb table lists in-frame clones only, not all of them. Of about 110,000 clones in the sample, 67% are singletons; the top ten hold roughly 8%. Sequencing was done on a sample of PBMCs. The receptors here all came from a man between 18 and 29 years old in good health and CMV-seropositive.

In this sample, this clone turned up a few times. This chain uses TRBV20-1 with TRBJ2-3, with D possibly being TRBD2 (6 bases). The V and J ends lost 7 bases and 6 bases respectively, with 8 bases between them. There are 10 residues in the CDR3. The V gene's germline CDR1 is DFQATT and CDR2 SNEGSKA (reference sequence). The CDR3: CSGGRDTQYF. CDR3 nucleotide sequence: TGCAGTGGGGGGAGGGATACGCAGTATTTT.

J is TRBJ1-4 and V is TRBV5-1; 7 nucleotides line up with TRBD1. CDR3 length: 14 amino acids. The V gene end was trimmed by 4 bases and the J gene end by 4 bases; junction bases not matched to a gene: 4. Germline V gene lookup returns CDR1 SGHRS and CDR2 YFSETQ. CDR3 region: CASSLGQNNEKLFF. For the CDR3, the DNA is TGCGCCAGCAGCCTGGGACAGAATAATGAAAAACTGTTTTTT.

The gene calls are TRBV6-1 and TRBJ2-5; weak D call: TRBD2 (8 bases). There are 15 residues in the CDR3. Trimming stripped 6 bases from V and 5 bases from J, with 19 bases between. In germline, CDR1 is MNHNS, CDR2 SASEGT. CDR3 region: CASSRQGLGYETQYF. In nucleotides, the CDR3 is TGTGCCAGCAGCCGACAGGGACTAGGTTATGAGACCCAGTACTTC.

This sequence joins TRBV6-6 and TRBJ2-7, with D possibly being TRBD1 (6 bases). The V end lost 6 bases, the J end lost 7 bases, and 13 bases lay between the germline ends. The CDR3 is 12 amino acids. Germline CDR1 reads MNHNY; CDR2 reads SVGAGI (reference sequence). The CDR3 DNA follows: TGTGCCAGCAGCGGACAGTTTCGGGAGCAGTACTTC. It specifies CASSGQFREQYF.

Only one count was recorded for this clone. The chain employs TRBV6-5 and TRBJ1-2, with D possibly TRBD1 on 5 matching bases. The CDR3 is 13 residues long. Trimming shortened V by 4 bases and J by 2 bases, and 8 bases separated the two germline ends. The V gene's germline CDR1 is MNHEY and CDR2 SVGAGI. CDR3 sequence (DNA): TGTGCCAGCAGTTCGACAGTCAACTATGGCTACACCTTC. The encoded protein is CASSSTVNYGYTF.

The J gene is TRBJ2-7, the V gene TRBV11-3, with D uncertain. CDR1 is SGHNT and CDR2 is YENEEA in the germline V gene. The V gene lost 5 bases and the J gene lost 0 bases, with 8 bases spanning the gap. This CDR3 has 13 amino acids. The CDR3 nucleotides are TGTGCCAGCAGCCCACGGGTCTCCTACGAGCAGTACTTC. This translates into CASSPRVSYEQYF.

The chain joins TRBV15 to TRBJ1-4; D is possibly TRBD1 (5 bases). The CDR3 spans 16 residues. The germline V gene has CDR1 LNHNV and CDR2 YYDKDF (reference sequence). V was cut by 2 bases and J by 7 bases, with 17 bases left in between. CDR3 nucleotides: TGTGCCACCAGCAGAAAACGGGACCCCGGGAGTGAAAAACTGTTTTTT. Translation: CATSRKRDPGSEKLFF.

The V and J genes are TRBV13 and TRBJ2-1; TRBD2 matches at 10 bases. This CDR3 comprises 15 residues. The V segment lost 5 bases and the J segment 4 bases; nucleotides outside the gene matches: 5. Germline V CDR1 and CDR2: PRHDT, FYEKMQ (reference sequence). CDR3 nucleotides: TGTGCCAGCAGCCGGACTAGCGGCCTTTACAATGAGCAGTTCTTC. Its protein is CASSRTSGLYNEQFF.

This clone was seen a handful of times. The chain links TRBV7-8 to TRBJ2-1; TRBD2 is a possible D gene (5 bases). Trimming removed 7 bases at V and 1 base at J, with 17 bases between. CDR1 is SGHVS and CDR2 is FQNEAQ in the germline V gene. This CDR3 region has 16 residues. The CDR3 coding sequence is TGTGCCAGCAACCCATTTGGAGGCCAGTCCTACAATGAGCAGTTCTTC. Translation: CASNPFGGQSYNEQFF.

This clone was found a few times. This rearrangement joins TRBV18 to TRBJ2-3, with TRBD2 as a possible D gene (6 bases). Germline values: CDR1 KGHSH, CDR2 LQKENI. V was cut by 3 bases and J by 5 bases, with 15 bases left in between. This CDR3 comprises 15 residues. The CDR3 sequence is CASSPATSGVDTQYF. The CDR3 DNA is TGTGCCAGCTCACCGGCGACTAGTGGGGTAGATACGCAGTATTTT.

The gene calls are TRBV5-1 and TRBJ1-3, with D hard to call. With 1 base removed from V and 2 bases from J, the gap between germline ends came to 22 bases. This CDR3 region has 19 residues. Germline V gene lookup returns CDR1 SGHRS and CDR2 YFSETQ. In DNA, the CDR3 is TGCGCCAGCAGCTTGTCGTTGTGGAGCGGGCAACAGACTGGAAACACCATATATTTT. Its translation: CASSLSLWSGQQTGNTIYF.

In the case of this clone: This sequence is one base from a far larger clone and is likely a read error. The identical CDR3 is also encoded by other nucleotide sequences in the sample. This chain joins TRBV29-1 and TRBJ1-4, with D unclear. This CDR3 has 14 amino acids. CDR1 and CDR2 from the germline V gene are SQVTM and ANQGSEA. This CDR3 is CSVGYAGTNEKLFF. CDR3 DNA: TGCAGCGTTGGCTACGCGGGTACTAATGAAAAACTCTTTTTT.

This clone has just one count. The V gene is TRBV11-2, the J gene TRBJ2-6; D uncertain. Germline V gene lookup returns CDR1 SGHAT and CDR2 FQNNGV. With 2 bases removed from V and 0 bases from J, the gap between germline ends came to 2 bases. This CDR3 is built from 14 residues. The CDR3 is CASSLLSGANVLTF. CDR3 in DNA: TGTGCCAGCAGCTTACTCTCTGGGGCCAACGTCCTGACTTTC. Supplemented by reference TRBV11-2 and TRBJ2-6, the full variable domain reads EAGVAQSPRYKIIEKRQSVAFWCNPISGHATLYWYQQILGQGPKLLIQFQNNGVVDDSQLPKDRFSAERLKGVDSTLKIQPAKLEDSAVYLCASSLLSGANVLTFGAGSRLTVL.

The rearrangement joins TRBV28 to TRBJ1-5; TRBD1 might be the D (6 bases). Germline-derived CDR1 and CDR2 are MDHEN and SYDVKM. The length of the CDR3 is 14 residues. The germline V and J ends were trimmed by 7 bases and 3 bases, with 13 bases remaining between them. CDR3 sequence reads: CASNKQGSNQPQHF. The CDR3 nucleotides are TGTGCCAGCAACAAACAGGGTTCCAATCAGCCCCAGCATTTT.

This rearrangement joins TRBV6-4 to TRBJ1-2; 8 bases agree with TRBD1. The germline V gene has CDR1 MRHNA and CDR2 SNTAGT. This CDR3 is 14 amino acids long. Trimming removed 5 bases from V and 2 bases from J; junction bases left unmatched: 4. The CDR3: CASSSTGGNYGYTF. The DNA of the CDR3 is TGTGCCAGCAGTAGCACAGGGGGGAACTATGGCTACACCTTC.

This CDR3 is CASSPDRADGYTF. The CDR3 DNA reads TGCGCCAGCAGTCCAGACAGGGCGGATGGCTACACCTTC. The chain links TRBV23-1 to TRBJ1-2; 7 bases match TRBD1. TRBV23-1 is an ORF; its function is uncertain. V shed 4 bases and J 6 bases; nucleotides not matched to a gene: 5. The CDR3 has 13 residues.

This rearrangement joins TRBV7-2 to TRBJ2-5; TRBD2 is a possible D gene (6 bases). From germline, CDR1 is SGHTA and CDR2 FQGNSA. CDR3 length equals 13 residues. V was pared by 5 bases and J by 9 bases, with 16 bases between. The CDR3 loop reads CASSAPPSASQYF. The CDR3 nucleotides are TGTGCCAGCAGCGCCCCCCCTAGCGCCTCCCAGTACTTC.